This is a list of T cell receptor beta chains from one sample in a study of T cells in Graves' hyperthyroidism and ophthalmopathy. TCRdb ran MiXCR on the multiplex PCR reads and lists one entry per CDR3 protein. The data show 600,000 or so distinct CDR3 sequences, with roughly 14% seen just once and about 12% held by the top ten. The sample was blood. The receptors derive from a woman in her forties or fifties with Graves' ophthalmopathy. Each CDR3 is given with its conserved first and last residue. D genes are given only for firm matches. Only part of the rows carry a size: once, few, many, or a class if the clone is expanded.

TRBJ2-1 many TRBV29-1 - TGCAGCGTTGAGAGTGCTGTCAGCTCCTACAATGAGCAGTTCTTC CSVESAVSSYNEQFF
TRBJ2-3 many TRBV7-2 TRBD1 TGTGCCAGCAGCTTAGCCGGGGACAGGTTTACAGATACGCAGTATTTT CASSLAGDRFTDTQYF
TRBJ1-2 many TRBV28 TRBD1 TGTGCCAGCAGGAAGGACAGGATCTATGGCTACACCTTC CASRKDRIYGYTF
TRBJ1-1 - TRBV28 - TGTGCCAGCAGTCCCCAGACAGGACACACTGAAGCTTTCTTT CASSPQTGHTEAFF
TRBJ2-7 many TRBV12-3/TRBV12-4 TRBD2 TGTGCCAGCAGTTTAGCTAGCGGGAATCGGGAGCAGTACTTC CASSLASGNREQYF
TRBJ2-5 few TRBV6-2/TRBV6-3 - TGTGCCAGCAGTTACGGGCAGGCTCGAGAGACCCAGTACTTC CASSYGQARETQYF
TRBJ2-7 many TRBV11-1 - TGTGCCAGCAGCTTAGAGGCTAGCCGCTACTACGAGCAGTACTTC CASSLEASRYYEQYF
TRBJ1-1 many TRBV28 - TGTGCCAGCGACAGGCGAGAAACTGAAGCTTTCTTT CASDRRETEAFF
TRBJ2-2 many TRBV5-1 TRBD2 TGCGCCAGCAGCGCACTAGCGGGAGGGACCGGGGAGCTGTTTTTT CASSALAGGTGELFF
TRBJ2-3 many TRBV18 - TGTGCCAGCTCAGCACTAAAGCGTCAGCTCAGCACAGATACGCAGTATTTT CASSALKRQLSTDTQYF
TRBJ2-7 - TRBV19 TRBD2 TGTGCCAGTAGTATGAGTATTGGGACTAGGTCCTACGAGCAGTACTTC CASSMSIGTRSYEQYF
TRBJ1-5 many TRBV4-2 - TGTGCCAGCAGCCAGAGGGGGGTTCTTAGTCAGCCCCAGCATTTT CASSQRGVLSQPQHF